This is a list of T cell receptor beta chains from one sample in a study of cytomegalovirus exposure and HLA in healthy donors. Only in-frame clones appear in the TCRdb table, and some are missing; sequencing was by immunoSEQ multiplex PCR. Of some 80,000 clones in the sample, about 96% are singletons; the top ten hold roughly 1.3%. Sequencing was carried out using PBMCs. These receptors originate from a woman aged 18-35 years in good health and CMV-seronegative. Both conserved end residues are part of each CDR3. Fields, in order: clone size, D gene, J gene, V gene, CDR3 length, CDR3 protein, CDR3 DNA. The D gene is left open where the match is weak. The size of a clone is reported for some rows only, either as once, few or many, or as a class for expanded clones.

size: NA; D: TRBD1; J: TRBJ1-2; V: TRBV10-3; length: 16; CDR3: CAITTGTGDRSGGYTF; DNA: TGTGCCATCACCACCGGGACAGGGGACCGGAGCGGTGGCTACACCTTC
size: NA; D: TRBD1; J: TRBJ2-7; V: TRBV7-9; length: 14; CDR3: CASSFPGTGDEQYF; DNA: TGTGCCAGCAGCTTTCCCGGGACAGGGGACGAGCAGTACTTC
size: once; D: NA; J: TRBJ1-2; V: TRBV27; length: 14; CDR3: CASSFAGTNYGYTF; DNA: TGTGCCAGCAGTTTCGCCGGGACTAACTATGGCTACACCTTC
size: NA; D: NA; J: TRBJ2-2; V: TRBV6-1; length: 15; CDR3: CASSEVTGNTGELFF; DNA: TGTGCCAGCAGCGAAGTGACAGGGAACACCGGGGAGCTGTTTTTT
size: NA; D: TRBD1; J: TRBJ2-7; V: TRBV19; length: 14; CDR3: CASSRTGGGYEQYF; DNA: TGTGCCAGTAGTCGGACAGGGGGAGGTTACGAGCAGTACTTC
size: NA; D: NA; J: TRBJ1-1; V: TRBV4-1; length: 15; CDR3: CASSQDERGYTEAFF; DNA: TGCGCCAGCAGCCAAGACGAGAGGGGGTACACTGAAGCTTTCTTT
size: NA; D: TRBD2; J: TRBJ2-3; V: TRBV12-5; length: 15; CDR3: CASGFAGGGTDTQYF; DNA: TGTGCTAGTGGTTTCGCGGGAGGAGGCACAGATACGCAGTATTTT
size: NA; D: NA; J: TRBJ1-5; V: TRBV2; length: 16; CDR3: CASSSAGGYSNQPQHF; DNA: TGTGCCAGCAGTTCCGCCGGGGGGTATAGCAATCAGCCCCAGCATTTT
size: NA; D: NA; J: TRBJ1-1; V: TRBV27; length: 14; CDR3: CASSTQGRWTEAFF; DNA: TGTGCCAGCAGTACACAGGGTCGTTGGACTGAAGCTTTCTTT
size: NA; D: TRBD1; J: TRBJ1-3; V: TRBV18; length: 15; CDR3: CASSSDRVGGNTIYF; DNA: TGTGCCAGCTCATCGGACAGGGTTGGTGGAAACACCATATATTTT
size: NA; D: NA; J: TRBJ1-6; V: TRBV30; length: 13; CDR3: CAWSVQETAPLHF; DNA: TGTGCCTGGAGTGTACAGGAGACGGCGCCCCTCCACTTT
size: once; D: NA; J: TRBJ1-1; V: TRBV7-2; length: 14; CDR3: CASSLREFQSEAFF; DNA: TGTGCCAGCAGCTTACGGGAGTTCCAATCTGAAGCTTTCTTT
size: NA; D: NA; J: TRBJ2-3; V: TRBV5-1; length: 17; CDR3: CASSLVGNAGLGDTQYF; DNA: TGCGCCAGCAGCTTGGTCGGTAATGCGGGATTGGGAGATACGCAGTATTTT
size: once; D: TRBD2; J: TRBJ2-7; V: TRBV5-4; length: 15; CDR3: CASSPGLALLYEQYF; DNA: TGTGCCAGCAGCCCGGGACTAGCCCTCCTCTACGAGCAGTACTTC
size: NA; D: NA; J: TRBJ1-2; V: TRBV18; length: 14; CDR3: CASSPRTGLDGYTF; DNA: TGTGCCAGCTCACCACGTACAGGGCTTGATGGCTACACCTTC
size: NA; D: TRBD1; J: TRBJ2-7; V: TRBV6-5; length: 16; CDR3: CASSYQGGQGKYEQYF; DNA: TGTGCCAGCAGTTACCAGGGGGGACAGGGGAAATACGAGCAGTACTTC
size: NA; D: TRBD1; J: TRBJ2-1; V: TRBV4-1; length: 19; CDR3: CASSQRVISGTGGIDEQFF; DNA: TGCGCCAGCAGCCAAAGGGTGATTTCCGGGACAGGGGGAATCGATGAGCAGTTCTTC
size: once; D: NA; J: TRBJ2-5; V: TRBV19; length: 15; CDR3: CASSILARAGETQYF; DNA: TGTGCCAGTAGTATATTAGCCAGGGCCGGGGAGACCCAGTACTTC
size: once; D: TRBD1; J: TRBJ1-3; V: TRBV7-8; length: 15; CDR3: CASSLAQGAGNTIYF; DNA: TGTGCCAGCAGCTTAGCGCAGGGGGCTGGAAACACCATATATTTT
size: NA; D: TRBD1; J: TRBJ2-1; V: TRBV5-1; length: 15; CDR3: CASCTQGQWMDEQFF; DNA: TGCGCCAGCTGCACACAGGGACAGTGGATGGATGAGCAGTTCTTC
size: NA; D: TRBD2; J: TRBJ2-7; V: TRBV6-6; length: 15; CDR3: CASTLTSGRSDEQYF; DNA: TGTGCCAGCACCCTGACTAGCGGGAGAAGCGACGAGCAGTACTTC
size: NA; D: TRBD2; J: TRBJ2-3; V: TRBV7-7; length: 19; CDR3: CASSTKLANNKTSTDTQYF; DNA: TGTGCTAGCAGCACGAAACTAGCGAATAATAAAACTAGCACAGATACGCAGTATTTT
size: NA; D: TRBD2; J: TRBJ2-7; V: TRBV11-2; length: 16; CDR3: CASSLVRLAGSYEQYF; DNA: TGTGCCAGCAGCTTAGTGCGTCTAGCGGGATCTTACGAGCAGTACTTC
size: NA; D: TRBD2; J: TRBJ2-1; V: TRBV28; length: 15; CDR3: CASSFSGIILNEQFF; DNA: TGTGCCAGCAGTTTTAGCGGGATAATTCTCAATGAGCAGTTCTTC
size: NA; D: NA; J: TRBJ2-7; V: TRBV6-1; length: 14; CDR3: CASSERGSSYEQYF; DNA: TGTGCCAGCAGTGAAAGGGGGAGCTCCTACGAGCAGTACTTC
size: NA; D: TRBD2; J: TRBJ2-1; V: TRBV27; length: 15; CDR3: CASSDGTSGSNEQFF; DNA: TGTGCCAGCAGTGACGGGACTAGCGGGAGTAATGAGCAGTTCTTC
size: NA; D: TRBD2; J: TRBJ2-7; V: TRBV5-1; length: 17; CDR3: CASSLGLAGEPAKEQYF; DNA: TGCGCCAGCAGCCTAGGACTAGCGGGAGAGCCGGCAAAAGAGCAGTACTTC
size: NA; D: NA; J: TRBJ2-7; V: TRBV27; length: 14; CDR3: CASSHGVGNYEQYF; DNA: TGTGCCAGCAGTCATGGGGTCGGGAACTACGAGCAGTACTTC
size: NA; D: TRBD2; J: TRBJ2-1; V: TRBV7-6; length: 16; CDR3: CASSLGLAGGYNEQFF; DNA: TGTGCCAGCAGCTTAGGGCTAGCGGGGGGATACAATGAGCAGTTCTTC
size: NA; D: TRBD2; J: TRBJ2-3; V: TRBV9; length: 18; CDR3: CASSVEAGGVGSTDTQYF; DNA: TGTGCCAGCAGCGTAGAAGCGGGAGGGGTGGGTAGCACAGATACGCAGTATTTT
size: few; D: NA; J: TRBJ2-1; V: TRBV5-1; length: 14; CDR3: CASSRVTIPNEQFF; DNA: TGCGCCAGCAGTCGGGTGACGATCCCCAATGAGCAGTTCTTC
size: NA; D: TRBD2; J: TRBJ2-3; V: TRBV5-1; length: 16; CDR3: CASSSPLGEGPDTQYF; DNA: TGCGCCAGCAGCTCCCCTTTGGGGGAGGGCCCAGATACGCAGTATTTT
size: NA; D: NA; J: TRBJ2-2; V: TRBV28; length: 15; CDR3: CASSPSRWNTGELFF; DNA: TGTGCCAGCAGTCCTAGCAGATGGAACACCGGGGAGCTGTTTTTT
size: once; D: TRBD2; J: TRBJ2-1; V: TRBV2; length: 15; CDR3: CATIRLAGVQYEQFF; DNA: TGTGCCACCATTCGACTAGCGGGAGTCCAGTATGAGCAGTTCTTC
size: NA; D: TRBD2; J: TRBJ2-1; V: TRBV6-4; length: 16; CDR3: CASSDWGLAGVHEQFF; DNA: TGTGCCAGCAGTGACTGGGGACTAGCGGGAGTGCATGAGCAGTTCTTC
size: once; D: TRBD2; J: TRBJ2-7; V: TRBV29-1; length: 13; CDR3: CSARTSGTYEQYF; DNA: TGCAGCGCGAGGACTAGCGGGACCTACGAGCAGTACTTC
size: NA; D: NA; J: TRBJ1-6; V: TRBV27; length: 16; CDR3: CASSLWAIPDNSPLHF; DNA: TGTGCCAGCAGTTTATGGGCTATACCTGATAATTCACCCCTCCACTTT
size: once; D: NA; J: TRBJ2-3; V: TRBV15; length: 15; CDR3: CATSRGRTGTDTQYF; DNA: TGTGCCACCAGCAGAGGTCGCACAGGAACAGATACGCAGTATTTT
size: NA; D: NA; J: TRBJ1-4; V: TRBV19; length: 15; CDR3: CASSSTGAGAEKLFF; DNA: TGTGCCAGTAGTTCAACAGGAGCGGGAGCGGAAAAACTGTTTTTT
size: NA; D: NA; J: TRBJ1-4; V: TRBV10-2; length: 12; CDR3: CASSEGGEKLFF; DNA: TGCGCCAGCAGTGAGGGAGGTGAAAAACTGTTTTTT
size: NA; D: NA; J: TRBJ1-2; V: TRBV11-1; length: 15; CDR3: CASSPRITANYGYTF; DNA: TGTGCCAGCAGCCCCAGGATCACAGCTAACTATGGCTACACCTTC
size: once; D: TRBD1; J: TRBJ2-7; V: TRBV15; length: 18; CDR3: CATSRVLFGDRGRGEQYF; DNA: TGTGCCACCAGCAGAGTTCTGTTTGGGGACAGGGGAAGGGGGGAGCAGTACTTC
size: NA; D: TRBD2; J: TRBJ2-1; V: TRBV6-4; length: 14; CDR3: CASSDSGGSYEQFF; DNA: TGTGCCAGCAGTGACTCGGGGGGGTCTTATGAGCAGTTCTTC
size: NA; D: TRBD1; J: TRBJ1-4; V: TRBV7-9; length: 14; CDR3: CASSPRTGREKLFF; DNA: TGTGCCAGCAGCCCCAGGACAGGGCGTGAAAAACTGTTTTTT
size: NA; D: NA; J: TRBJ2-7; V: TRBV1; length: 19; CDR3: CTSSQDLTSGRSTGYEQYF; DNA: TGCACCAGCAGCCAAGATCTGACTAGCGGGAGGTCCACCGGCTACGAGCAGTACTTC
size: NA; D: NA; J: TRBJ2-7; V: TRBV2; length: 12; CDR3: CASSENGDEQYF; DNA: TGTGCCAGCAGTGAAAACGGAGACGAGCAGTACTTC
size: NA; D: NA; J: TRBJ2-3; V: TRBV6-1; length: 14; CDR3: CASIPRSGTDTQYF; DNA: TGTGCCAGCATCCCAAGGAGTGGCACAGATACGCAGTATTTT
size: NA; D: NA; J: TRBJ2-7; V: TRBV5-1; length: 15; CDR3: CASSFLAGSFYEQYF; DNA: TGCGCCAGCAGCTTTCTGGCAGGGTCCTTCTACGAGCAGTACTTC
size: once; D: TRBD1; J: TRBJ1-1; V: TRBV7-9; length: 14; CDR3: CASSLGQGNTEAFF; DNA: TGTGCCAGCAGCCTAGGACAGGGAAACACTGAAGCTTTCTTT
size: NA; D: TRBD2; J: TRBJ2-7; V: TRBV7-2; length: 18; CDR3: CASSLEAWASGRLYEQYF; DNA: TGTGCCAGCAGCTTAGAGGCGTGGGCTAGCGGTCGGCTTTACGAGCAGTACTTC
size: once; D: NA; J: TRBJ2-3; V: TRBV7-9; length: 12; CDR3: CASSSTQPPQYF; DNA: TGTGCCAGCAGCTCCACACAACCGCCGCAGTATTTT
size: once; D: TRBD2; J: TRBJ2-1; V: TRBV7-9; length: 15; CDR3: CASSTGGLADNEQFF; DNA: TGTGCCAGCAGTACGGGAGGACTAGCCGACAATGAGCAGTTCTTC